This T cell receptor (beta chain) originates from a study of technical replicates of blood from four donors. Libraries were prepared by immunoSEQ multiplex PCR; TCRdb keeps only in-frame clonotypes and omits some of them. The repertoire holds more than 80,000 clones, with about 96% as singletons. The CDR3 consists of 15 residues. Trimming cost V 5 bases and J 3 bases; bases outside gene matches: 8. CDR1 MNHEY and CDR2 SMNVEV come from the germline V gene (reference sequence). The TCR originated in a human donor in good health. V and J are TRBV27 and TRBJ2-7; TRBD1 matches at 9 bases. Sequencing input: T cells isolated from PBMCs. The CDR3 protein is CASSNRDREIYEQYF. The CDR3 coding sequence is TGTGCCAGCAGTAACCGGGACAGGGAGATCTACGAGCAGTACTTC.